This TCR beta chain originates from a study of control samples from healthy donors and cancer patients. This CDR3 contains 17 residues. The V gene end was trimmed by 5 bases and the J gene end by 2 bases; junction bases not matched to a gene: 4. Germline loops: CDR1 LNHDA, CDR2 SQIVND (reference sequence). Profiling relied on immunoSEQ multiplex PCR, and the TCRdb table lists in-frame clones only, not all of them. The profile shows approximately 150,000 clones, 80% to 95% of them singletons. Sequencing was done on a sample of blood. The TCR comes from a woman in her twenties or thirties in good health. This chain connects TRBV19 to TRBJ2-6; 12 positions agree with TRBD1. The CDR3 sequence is CASSPGQGAAGANVLTF. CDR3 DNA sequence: TGTGCCAGTAGTCCGGGACAGGGGGCTGCTGGGGCCAACGTCCTGACTTTC.